The 4 T cell receptor beta chains in this list originate from one sample, sequenced in a study of T cells expressing NK-cell markers. From its re-call of the 5' RACE reads, TCRdb lists each CDR3 protein once, without DNA. This table holds about 370,000 distinct CDR3 sequences. Sequenced material: blood T cells: a sorted CD56 or NKG2C T cell subset, CD4+ or CD8+ T cells, or bulk PBMC T cells (not recorded which). All receptors come from a woman aged 45-65 years in good health.

V is TRBV7-2 and J is TRBJ2-3; TCRdb's assignment of TRBD2 cannot be checked, as there is no DNA. Germline-derived CDR1 and CDR2 are SGHTA and FQGNSA. This CDR3 has 18 residues. CDR3 sequence: CASSPNGVGGSSTDTQYF.

The chain joins TRBV7-6 to TRBJ2-1; TCRdb returns TRBD2, unconfirmable since there is no DNA. Germline V gene lookup returns CDR1 SGHVS and CDR2 FNYEAQ. The CDR3 has 16 amino acids. CDR3 region: CASSLEAASSYNEQFF. Full variable domain (outside the CDR3, taken from reference TRBV7-6 and TRBJ2-1): GAGVSQSPRYKVTKRGQDVALRCDPISGHVSLYWYRQALGQGPEFLTYFNYEAQQDKSGLPNDRFSAERPEGSISTLTIQRTEQRDSAMYRCASSLEAASSYNEQFFGPGTRLTVL.

This chain joins TRBV12-3 or TRBV12-4 and TRBJ2-7; TCRdb's D call of TRBD2 is untestable without DNA. The CDR3 consists of 19 residues. CDR3 loop: CASSTFTGTVTSGPYEQYF.

The gene calls are TRBV2 and TRBJ1-1; TCRdb outputs TRBD1, but without DNA this stays unchecked. The germline V gene encodes CDR1 SNHLY and CDR2 FYNNEI. The CDR3 has 17 amino acids. The chain's CDR3 is CAVMRSGETGVDTEAFF. The full variable domain, completed using reference TRBV2 and TRBJ1-1, is EPEVTQTPSHQVTQMGQEVILRCVPISNHLYFYWYRQILGQKVEFLVSFYNNEISEKSEIFDDQFSVERPDGSNFTLKIRSTKLEDSAMYFCAVMRSGETGVDTEAFFGQGTRLTVV.